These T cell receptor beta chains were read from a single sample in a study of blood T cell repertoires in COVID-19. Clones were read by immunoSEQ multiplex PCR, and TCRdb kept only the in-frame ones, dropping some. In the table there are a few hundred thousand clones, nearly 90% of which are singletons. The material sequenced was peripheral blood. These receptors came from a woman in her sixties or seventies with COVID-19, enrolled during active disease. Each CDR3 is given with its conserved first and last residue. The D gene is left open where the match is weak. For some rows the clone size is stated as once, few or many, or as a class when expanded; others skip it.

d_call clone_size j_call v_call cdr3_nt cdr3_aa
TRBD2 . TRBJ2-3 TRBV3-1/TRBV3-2 TGTGCCAGCAGCCCCTTAGCGGGGGGGGCAGATACGCAGTATTTT CASSPLAGGADTQYF
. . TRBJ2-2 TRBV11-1 TGTGCCAGCAGCTCCAGAGAAGTCCGGGGCACCGGGGAGCTGTTTTTT CASSSREVRGTGELFF
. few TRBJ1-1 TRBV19 TGTGCCAGTAGCGTACAGAAGAACACTGAAGCTTTCTTT CASSVQKNTEAFF
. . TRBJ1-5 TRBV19 TGTGCCAGTAGTATGACTCAGAATCAGCCCCAGCATTTT CASSMTQNQPQHF
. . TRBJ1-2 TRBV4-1 TGCGCCAGCAGCCAAGACGTAACGGGGAGGCTTAACTATGGCTACACCTTC CASSQDVTGRLNYGYTF
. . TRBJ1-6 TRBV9 TGTGCCAGCAGCATACAAAGCGGGCAGAATTCACCCCTCCACTTT CASSIQSGQNSPLHF
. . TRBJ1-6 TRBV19 TGTGCCAGTAGTAGTTATGGGCCAACCTATAATTCACCCCTCCACTTT CASSSYGPTYNSPLHF
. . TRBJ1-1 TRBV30 TGTGCCTGGACAGGGGAAGTAGACAACACTGAAGCTTTCTTT CAWTGEVDNTEAFF
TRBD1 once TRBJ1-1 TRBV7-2 TGTGCCAGCAGCTTAGGACAGGGGACAAAGAACACTGAAGCTTTCTTT CASSLGQGTKNTEAFF
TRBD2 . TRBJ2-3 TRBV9 TGTGCCAGCAGCGCCTCGGGGGGGAGATGGGCAGATACGCAGTATTTT CASSASGGRWADTQYF
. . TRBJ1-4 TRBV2 TGTGCCAGCAGTGGAGGCACATTAAGTGCAACTAATGAAAAACTGTTTTTT CASSGGTLSATNEKLFF
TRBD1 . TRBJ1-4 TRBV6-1 TGTGCCAGCAGTGAAGCTCCGACAGGGGGTGGAAATGAAAAACTGTTTTTT CASSEAPTGGGNEKLFF
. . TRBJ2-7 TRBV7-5 TGTGCCAGAAGCTCATCGACTAGCGGGGGGCTACGCTACGAGCAGTACTTC CARSSSTSGGLRYEQYF
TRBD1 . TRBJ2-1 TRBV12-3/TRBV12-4 TGTGCCAGCGACAGGGGGAATTCTAATGAGCAGTTCTTC CASDRGNSNEQFF
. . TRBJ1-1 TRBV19 TGTGCCAGTAAAAAGCAGGGATCAACAGCCGAAGCTTTCTTT CASKKQGSTAEAFF
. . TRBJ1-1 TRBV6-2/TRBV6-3 TGTGCCAGCAGTTACAGGGGACTAAAAAACACTGAAGCTTTCTTT CASSYRGLKNTEAFF
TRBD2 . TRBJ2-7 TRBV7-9 TGTGCCAGCAGCCTGGGACTAGAGGGCCGGTCCTACGAGCAGTACTTC CASSLGLEGRSYEQYF
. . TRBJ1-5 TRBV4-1 TGCGCCAGCAGCCCGGGTGGGGGGGTTCTGAGCAATCAGCCCCAGCATTTT CASSPGGGVLSNQPQHF
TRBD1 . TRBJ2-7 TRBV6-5 TGTGCCAGCAGCGACCGGGACAGGGGTCGGCAGTACTTC CASSDRDRGRQYF
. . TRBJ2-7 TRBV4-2 TGTGCCAGCAGCCACGCCGGGGGGCAGTTCTCCTACGAGCAGTACTTC CASSHAGGQFSYEQYF
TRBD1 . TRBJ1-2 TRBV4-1 TGCGCCAGCAGCCAAGTGTCGTACAGGGGTGAGGGCTACACCTTC CASSQVSYRGEGYTF
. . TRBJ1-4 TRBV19 TGTGCCAGTAGTATAGATGAAGGGGCCAGATATGAAAAACTGTTTTTT CASSIDEGARYEKLFF
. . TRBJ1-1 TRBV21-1 TGTGCCAGCAGCAAGGGAGGGTCGGGACAGGCCCCCACTGAAGCTTTCTTT CASSKGGSGQAPTEAFF
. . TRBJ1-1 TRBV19 TGTGCACATCCAATTTGGACAGCGTGGGTTTTCTTT CAHPIWTAWVFF
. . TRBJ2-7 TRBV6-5 TGTGCCAGCACCAACATACAGGGAGCGGGGTACGAGCAGTACTTC CASTNIQGAGYEQYF
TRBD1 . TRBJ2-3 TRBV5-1 TGCGCCAGCAGCTTTTCAACGACCGGGACAGGGGGCACAGATACGCAGTATTTT CASSFSTTGTGGTDTQYF
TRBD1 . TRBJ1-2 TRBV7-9 TGTGCCAGCAGCTTAGCCCTGGGACAGACTCGCTACACCTTC CASSLALGQTRYTF
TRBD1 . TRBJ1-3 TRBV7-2 TGTGCCAGCAGCCGGACAGGGGGCCCTCGAAACACCATATATTTT CASSRTGGPRNTIYF
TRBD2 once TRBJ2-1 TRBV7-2 TGTGCCAGCAGCACCCGGACTAGCGGGGGGGCCGCCGATGAGCAGTTCTTC CASSTRTSGGAADEQFF
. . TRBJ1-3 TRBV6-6 TGTGCCAGCAGTTACTTGGGGGGGGAACCTGGAAACACCATATATTTT CASSYLGGEPGNTIYF
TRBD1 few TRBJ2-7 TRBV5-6 TGTGCCAGCAGCGACGGGGGACAGGGGGCTGGTGAGCAGTACTTC CASSDGGQGAGEQYF
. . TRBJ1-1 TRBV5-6 TGTGCCAGCAGCTTGCCCTTCCTGAACACTGAAGCTTTCTTT CASSLPFLNTEAFF
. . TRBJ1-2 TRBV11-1 TGTGCCAGCAGCTTAGGGGAGTATGGAAGCTACACCTTC CASSLGEYGSYTF
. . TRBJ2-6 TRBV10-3 TGTGCCATCAGTGATGGCCTCCACGGGGGGGCCAACGTCCTGACTTTC CAISDGLHGGANVLTF
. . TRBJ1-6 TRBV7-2 TGTGCCAGCAGCTTAGACTTGAAGAATTCACCCCTCCACTTT CASSLDLKNSPLHF
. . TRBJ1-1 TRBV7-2 TGTGCCAGCAGCTTAGCGGAGCCCCAAACGAACACTGAAGCTTTCTTT CASSLAEPQTNTEAFF
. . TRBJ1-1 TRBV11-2 TGTGCCAGCAGCCCAACGGTCATTTACGGAGCTTTCTTT CASSPTVIYGAFF
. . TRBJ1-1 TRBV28 TGTGCCAGCAGTTTAGGCGGCAACAGGGTCGGCTTCTTT CASSLGGNRVGFF
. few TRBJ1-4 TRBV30 TGTGCCTGGAGTCCCACAGGGCCTGGAAAACTGTTTTTT CAWSPTGPGKLFF
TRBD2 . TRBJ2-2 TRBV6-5 TGTGCCAGCAGCCGCGGGGGTGCGAACACCGGGGAGCTGTTTTTT CASSRGGANTGELFF
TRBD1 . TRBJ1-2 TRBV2 TGTGCCAGGCGGGCGGACAGGGGGCGAAGTGGCTACACCTTC CARRADRGRSGYTF
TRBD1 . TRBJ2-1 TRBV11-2 TGTGCCAGCAGCCGAGATCGTAGGGACAGCCTGCGGTTCTTC CASSRDRRDSLRFF
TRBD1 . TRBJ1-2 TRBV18 TGTGCCAGCTCACCACGAGGGGCAGGGGGCCTCTATGGCTACACCTTC CASSPRGAGGLYGYTF
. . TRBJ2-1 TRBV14 TGTGCCAGCAGCCAAGAGAGGAGGAGGGACAGGCAGTTCTTC CASSQERRRDRQFF
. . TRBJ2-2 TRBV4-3 TGCGCCAGCAGCCAAGGGGGCCACACCGGGGAGCTGTTTTTT CASSQGGHTGELFF
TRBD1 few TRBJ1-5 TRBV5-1 TGCGCCAGCAGCTCGGGGCAGGGGGGCAATCAGCCCCAGCATTTT CASSSGQGGNQPQHF
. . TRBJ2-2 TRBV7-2 TGTGCCAGCAGCTTAGGGGGCTTGGGATCCGGGGAGCTGTTTTTT CASSLGGLGSGELFF
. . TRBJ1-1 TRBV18 TGTGCCAGCTCACCACGTTCCAGTCCTCAAGCTTTCTTT CASSPRSSPQAFF
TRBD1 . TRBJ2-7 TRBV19 TGTGCCAGTAGTGGACGACAGGGGTCGAACGAGCAGTACTTC CASSGRQGSNEQYF